The 10 T cell receptor beta chains reported below all come from one sample, sequenced in a study of early T cells in non-severe SARS-CoV-2 infection. TCRdb recomputed calls from the 5' RACE reads with MiXCR, one row per CDR3 protein. The data hold about 48,000 distinct CDR3 sequences, with approximately 13% observed a single time. What was sequenced was whole blood. The receptors derive from an adult who was a healthcare worker with PCR-confirmed SARS-CoV-2 infection or an uninfected control (not recorded which).

This clonotype was picked up a small number of times. This CDR3 reads CASSMDAGELFF. The CDR3 DNA is TGCGCCAGCAGCATGGATGCCGGGGAGCTGTTTTTT. V is TRBV5-1 and J is TRBJ2-2; unclear D gene. V dropped 4 bases and J dropped 6 bases, with 7 bases sitting between them. The length of the CDR3 is 12 residues. Per germline, CDR1 SGHRS and CDR2 YFSETQ.

This clonotype was counted ten times or more. CDR3 protein: CASSLGTGRSTEAFF. CDR3 DNA sequence: TGCGCCAGCAGCTTAGGGACAGGGAGGTCCACTGAAGCTTTCTTT. V gene TRBV5-1 combines with J gene TRBJ1-1, with 9 bases that match TRBD1. V trimming: 2 bases; J trimming: 4 bases; junction bases outside the gene matches: 6. The CDR3 totals 15 residues. The V gene's germline CDR1 is SGHRS and CDR2 YFSETQ.

This clonotype was observed many times. The chain combines TRBV4-1 with TRBJ2-5; maybe TRBD2 (6 bases). Trimming pared 0 bases from V and 7 bases from J, leaving 9 bases between. The length of the CDR3 is 13 residues. The germline CDR1 and CDR2 sequences are MGHRA and YSYEKL. The CDR3 region is CASSQDVGGTQYF. The CDR3 nucleotides are TGCGCCAGCAGCCAAGACGTGGGGGGGACCCAGTACTTC.

This clonotype has ten or more counts. CDR3 in DNA: TGTGCCAGCACGAGGGCAGGCAGCAATGAGCAGTTCTTC. The encoded protein is CASTRAGSNEQFF. The rearrangement joins TRBV28 to TRBJ2-1, with D perhaps TRBD2 (5 bases). Between the trimmed V and J ends, which lost 7 bases and 6 bases, there was a span of 13 bases. This CDR3 has 13 amino acids. The germline V gene encodes CDR1 MDHEN and CDR2 SYDVKM.

This clonotype was detected many times. V usage is TRBV7-9 and J usage is TRBJ1-2, with a tentative D call TRBD1 (5 bases). From germline, CDR1 is SEHNR and CDR2 FQNEAQ (reference sequence). Trimming left V 3 bases short and J 7 bases short, with 15 bases between. The CDR3 has 14 amino acids. CDR3 amino acids: CASSFGDGDGGYTF. The DNA of the CDR3 is TGTGCCAGCAGCTTTGGCGACGGGGACGGTGGCTACACCTTC.

This clonotype was seen repeatedly, ten times or more. The CDR3 DNA reads TGTGCCACCAGTGATTTGGGACAGGGGGCCTCCTACGAGCAGTACTTC. Translated, it gives CATSDLGQGASYEQYF. The rearrangement joins TRBV24-1 to TRBJ2-7; TRBD1 matches at 11 bases. The V gene's germline CDR1 is KGHDR and CDR2 SFDVKD. V was clipped by 0 bases and J by 0 bases; unmatched bases: 0. The CDR3 runs to 16 residues.

This clonotype occurred many times. The chain is built from TRBV20-1 and TRBJ2-1; 13 bases fit TRBD2. The length of the CDR3 is 16 residues. Germline-derived CDR1 and CDR2 are DFQATT and SNEGSKA (reference sequence). V lost 1 base to trimming and J lost 6 bases; unmatched junction nucleotides: 6. The CDR3 sequence: CSARAITSGRANEQFF. The CDR3 DNA is TGCAGTGCTAGAGCCATTACTAGCGGGAGGGCCAATGAGCAGTTCTTC.

This clonotype was recorded at least ten times. This sequence joins TRBV2 and TRBJ1-2; no definite D call. V lost 2 bases and J 6 bases, leaving 7 bases between the germline ends. This CDR3 contains 12 residues. Germline CDR1 reads SNHLY; CDR2 reads FYNNEI. CDR3 bases: TGTGCCAGCAGTGAACGTGCCAATGGCTACACCTTC. Translating it yields CASSERANGYTF.

This clonotype is categorized as medium-sized. This chain connects TRBV2 to TRBJ1-2; D is unresolved. Germline-derived CDR1 and CDR2 are SNHLY and FYNNEI. V was cut by 2 bases and J by 6 bases, with 7 bases left in between. This CDR3 is 12 amino acids long. CDR3 region: CASSERGNGYTF. CDR3 DNA sequence: TGTGCCAGCAGTGAACGGGGAAATGGCTACACCTTC. Filled out from reference TRBV2 and TRBJ1-2, the complete variable domain reads EPEVTQTPSHQVTQMGQEVILRCVPISNHLYFYWYRQILGQKVEFLVSFYNNEISEKSEIFDDQFSVERPDGSNFTLKIRSTKLEDSAMYFCASSERGNGYTFGSGTRLTVV.

This clonotype was seen only a few times. The genes are TRBV30 and TRBJ1-3; D gene unclear. Trimming cost V 3 bases and J 4 bases, with 4 bases left between them. Germline values: CDR1 GTSNPN, CDR2 SVGIG (reference sequence). This CDR3 is built from 11 residues. CDR3 loop: CAWRRGNTIYF. CDR3 bases: TGTGCCTGGAGGCGGGGAAACACCATATATTTT.